The 30 T cell receptor beta chains reported below all come from one sample, sequenced in a study of T cell repertoires in cytomegalovirus infection. These receptors' antigens are unknown. TCRdb re-called the reads with MiXCR, one entry per CDR3 protein. The profile shows roughly 34,000 distinct CDR3 sequences, about 52% of them singletons. The input for sequencing was CD8+ T cells from cultured PBMCs, taken from culture after CMV antigen stimulation. The receptors were gathered from a human donor in good health (CMV status not recorded). Some clones in this sample may be carry-over from other donors' samples.

This chain connects TRBV19 to TRBJ2-7; 10 nucleotides line up with TRBD2. Germline values: CDR1 LNHDA, CDR2 SQIVND (reference sequence). This CDR3 is built from 14 residues. Losses at the gene ends were 9 bases for V and 2 bases for J; bases not matched to a gene: 7. The CDR3 protein is CASSELAGTYEQYF. The CDR3 DNA sequence: TGTGCCAGCTCGGAACTAGCGGGAACCTACGAGCAGTACTTC.

The CDR3 loop reads CASSPGTRPYEQYF. In nucleotides, the CDR3 is TGTGCCAGCAGTCCCGGGACAAGACCTTACGAGCAGTACTTC. This chain links TRBV28 with TRBJ2-7, with D tentatively TRBD1 (6 bases). The CDR3 spans 14 residues. Looked up from germline, CDR1 is MDHEN and CDR2 is SYDVKM. Trimming removed 5 bases from V and 4 bases from J, with 15 bases in between.

The chain couples TRBV28 to TRBJ2-7; perhaps TRBD1 as D (6 bases). Trimming removed 7 bases at V and 4 bases at J, with 14 bases between. The CDR3 is 13 residues long. Germline V gene data show CDR1 as MDHEN and CDR2 as SYDVKM. For the CDR3, the DNA is TGTGCCAGCAACAGGGAATTGAAGTACGAGCAGTACTTC. Its translation is CASNRELKYEQYF.

This clonotype was counted at least ten times. J is TRBJ1-2 and V is TRBV7-8; 9 nucleotides align to TRBD1. The V and J ends lost 5 bases and 4 bases, in that order; junction bases with no gene match: 5. The CDR3 covers 14 residues. CDR1 is SGHVS, CDR2 FQNEAQ, per germline. CDR3 in DNA: TGTGCCAGCAGCCCACACAGGGGGCTCTATGGCTACACCTTC. Amino acid sequence: CASSPHRGLYGYTF.

In this sample, this clonotype turned up a few times. The chain combines TRBV6-6 with TRBJ1-1; D is possibly TRBD1 (5 bases). V was clipped by 7 bases and J by 5 bases, with 20 bases between them. CDR3 size: 15 residues. The V gene's germline CDR1 is MNHNY and CDR2 SVGAGI (reference sequence). CDR3 nucleotide sequence: TGTGCCAGCATCGGAGGGGAGGGCATAAGGACTGAAGCTTTCTTT. Residues: CASIGGEGIRTEAFF.

The chain couples TRBV7-6 to TRBJ1-2; unclear D gene. The germline V and J ends were trimmed by 1 base and 8 bases, with 11 bases remaining between them. CDR1 is SGHVS and CDR2 is FNYEAQ in the germline V gene. The CDR3 totals 13 residues. The CDR3 region is CASSLEGGIGYTF. CDR3 coding DNA: TGTGCCAGCAGCTTAGAGGGCGGGATCGGCTACACCTTC.

The V gene is TRBV6-5, the J gene TRBJ2-2, with 7 nucleotides matching TRBD1. In germline, CDR1 is MNHEY, CDR2 SVGAGI. The trim removed 5 bases at V and 2 bases at J, leaving 11 bases unmatched. The CDR3 spans 17 residues. The CDR3 DNA follows: TGTGCCAGCAGTCAGGGGGTTGTGGTAACCAACACCGGGGAGCTGTTTTTT. This sequence encodes CASSQGVVVTNTGELFF.

This clonotype turned up a few times. The chain joins TRBV7-3 to TRBJ2-1; weak D call: TRBD1 (5 bases). Per the germline V gene, CDR1 is SGHTA and CDR2 is FQGTGA. This CDR3 region has 14 residues. Between the trimmed V and J ends, which lost 5 bases and 5 bases, there was a span of 13 bases. CDR3 region: CASSPGRGNNEQFF. CDR3 sequence (DNA): TGTGCCAGCAGCCCCGGAAGGGGCAACAATGAGCAGTTCTTC.

V is TRBV7-3 and J is TRBJ2-1, with TRBD2 identical over 10 bases. The CDR3 has 19 amino acids. The germline V gene has CDR1 SGHTA and CDR2 FQGTGA. With 4 bases clipped from V and 3 bases from J, the junction kept 15 bases outside the gene matches. The CDR3 loop reads CASSSGLAEGSRVYNEQFF. The CDR3 region has the DNA TGTGCCAGCAGCTCCGGACTAGCGGAGGGATCGAGGGTCTACAATGAGCAGTTCTTC. Based on the CDR3 plus reference TRBV7-3 and TRBJ2-1, the full variable domain is GAGVSQTPSNKVTEKGKYVELRCDPISGHTALYWYRQSLGQGPEFLIYFQGTGAADDSGLPNDRFFAVRPEGSVSTLKIQRTERGDSAVYLCASSSGLAEGSRVYNEQFFGPGTRLTVL.

Here the CDR3 DNA reads TGCGCCAGCAGCTTGAGAAGCGATCTCCCACAAGAGACCCAGTACTTC. Its translation: CASSLRSDLPQETQYF. The chain combines TRBV5-1 with TRBJ2-5; D not certain. From germline, CDR1 is SGHRS and CDR2 YFSETQ. Trimming took off 1 base at V and 2 bases at J, with 15 bases between the two ends. The CDR3 contains 16 residues.

This clonotype was seen a few times. V gene TRBV7-9 combines with J gene TRBJ1-2; no reliable D call. CDR3 length: 12 residues. Between the trimmed V and J ends, which lost 5 bases and 8 bases, there was a span of 12 bases. The germline V gene encodes CDR1 SEHNR and CDR2 FQNEAQ (reference sequence). The CDR3 DNA sequence: TGTGCCAGCAGCAGCGATACAGACGGCTACACCTTC. Amino acids: CASSSDTDGYTF.

The chain employs TRBV4-1 and TRBJ2-1, with a weak D call TRBD1 (6 bases). This CDR3 spans 16 amino acids. Trimming cost V 0 bases and J 4 bases, with 13 bases left between them. CDR1 and CDR2 from the germline V gene are MGHRA and YSYEKL. In nucleotides, the CDR3 is TGCGCCAGCAGCCAAGATAGGGGGTCCCTTTACAATGAGCAGTTCTTC. It yields the protein CASSQDRGSLYNEQFF.

This chain joins TRBV10-1 and TRBJ2-3, with 8 bases aligning to TRBD2. The CDR3 spans 14 residues. The V gene's germline CDR1 is WNHNN and CDR2 SYGVQD (reference sequence). After removal of 3 bases from V and 2 bases from J, the junction contained 1 base not matched to a gene. The CDR3, as DNA: TGCGCCAGCAGTGATAGCGGGGTCACAGATACGCAGTATTTT. It translates to CASSDSGVTDTQYF.

The CDR3 sequence: CASSPRGVYNEQFF. The DNA for the CDR3 is TGTGCCAGCAGTCCCCGAGGGGTCTACAATGAGCAGTTCTTC. The gene calls are TRBV25-1 and TRBJ2-1, with D perhaps being TRBD1 or TRBD2 (5 bases each). The CDR3 runs 14 residues. V was cut by 5 bases and J by 3 bases, with 11 bases left in between. Germline CDR1 is MGHDK and CDR2 is SYGVNS.

J is TRBJ2-7 and V is TRBV20-1; D gene uncertain. The ends were cut back, 6 bases at V and 2 bases at J, with 17 bases in the middle. Germline V gene data show CDR1 as DFQATT and CDR2 as SNEGSKA (reference sequence). The CDR3 length is 14 residues. The CDR3 reads CSARSTGNPYEQYF. CDR3 bases: TGCAGTGCCCGCAGTACGGGCAACCCCTACGAGCAGTACTTC.

This clonotype was picked up many times. V is TRBV10-3 and J is TRBJ2-3, with TRBD1 as a possible D gene (6 bases). The CDR3 is 16 amino acids. From germline, CDR1 is ENHRY and CDR2 SYGVKD. V was trimmed by 0 bases and J by 4 bases, leaving 14 bases between them. The CDR3 sequence is CAISESDSALADTQYF. The CDR3 coding sequence is TGTGCCATCAGTGAGTCGGACAGCGCCCTTGCAGATACGCAGTATTTT.

This chain uses TRBV6-2 or TRBV6-3 with TRBJ2-7, with D hard to call. Trimming left V 2 bases short and J 5 bases short, with 7 bases between. CDR3 size: 12 residues. The germline V gene has CDR1 MNHEY and CDR2 SVGEGT. The CDR3: CASSYGGHEQYV. In nucleotides, the CDR3 is TGTGCCAGCAGTTACGGCGGTCACGAGCAGTACGTC.

This clonotype has only a few counts. This chain uses TRBV27 with TRBJ2-3; TRBD2 matches at 7 bases. Trimming removed 3 bases from V and 0 bases from J; junction bases left unmatched: 12. The CDR3 length is 18 residues. The germline CDR1 and CDR2 sequences are MNHEY and SMNVEV (reference sequence). CDR3 sequence reads: CASSFQAGKRGSTDTQYF. CDR3 nucleotides: TGTGCCAGCAGTTTCCAAGCAGGAAAGCGGGGCAGCACAGATACGCAGTATTTT.

This clonotype was found a few times. The chain employs TRBV10-3 and TRBJ2-5; TRBD2 agrees at 10 bases. The CDR3 runs 18 residues. In germline, CDR1 is ENHRY, CDR2 SYGVKD. J was trimmed by 2 bases and V by 3 bases; bases with no gene match: 12. CDR3 DNA: TGTGCCATCAGTGACCCGACCCTAGCGGGAGATTGGCAAGAGACCCAGTACTTC. This gives the protein CAISDPTLAGDWQETQYF.

The chain uses TRBV7-3 and TRBJ1-5; D gene unclear. The V end was cut by 3 bases, the J end by 0 bases, with 18 bases between. CDR1 and CDR2 from the germline V gene are SGHTA and FQGTGA. The CDR3 is made up of 18 amino acids. CDR3 sequence reads: CASSFYPGQPLSNQPQHF. The DNA for the CDR3 is TGTGCCAGCAGCTTCTATCCGGGCCAGCCCCTTAGCAATCAGCCCCAGCATTTT.

In this sample, this clonotype turned up a few times. CDR3 protein: CASSLGVEQFF. As DNA, the CDR3 is TGTGCCAGCAGCTTGGGGGTTGAGCAGTTCTTC. The chain uses TRBV7-3 and TRBJ2-1; possibly TRBD1 or TRBD2 for D (5 bases each). CDR3 length equals 11 residues. CDR1 and CDR2 (germline): SGHTA, FQGTGA. V lost 3 bases and J lost 9, with 6 bases in between.

This clonotype came up a few times. The chain has TRBV5-1 and TRBJ2-1; no reliable D call. This CDR3 is 11 amino acids long. Germline values: CDR1 SGHRS, CDR2 YFSETQ. V lost 1 base, J lost 9 bases, and 5 bases lay in between. The CDR3 nucleotides are TGCGCCAGCAGCTTGTCCTCTGAGCAGTTCTTC. Encoded protein: CASSLSSEQFF.

V gene TRBV6-1 combines with J gene TRBJ2-7, with 11 bases fitting TRBD2. Unmatched junction bases numbered 3, after V lost 2 bases and J lost 0 bases. The CDR3 consists of 16 residues. Per the germline V gene, CDR1 is MNHNS and CDR2 is SASEGT. The CDR3 region has the DNA TGTGCCAGCAGTGAACTAGCGGGAGGCTTCTCCTACGAGCAGTACTTC. This translates into CASSELAGGFSYEQYF.

The V call is TRBV12-3 or TRBV12-4, the J call TRBJ2-7, with D possibly being TRBD1 or TRBD2 (5 bases each). The CDR3 loop spans 15 amino acids. Trimming pared 1 base from V and 7 bases from J, leaving 17 bases between. This CDR3 is CASSLGGTGWLEQYF. The CDR3 DNA is TGTGCCAGCAGTTTAGGTGGGACGGGGTGGTTGGAGCAGTACTTC.

This clonotype was detected a few times. The V and J genes are TRBV6-2 or TRBV6-3 and TRBJ2-6; TRBD2 matches at 11 bases. The CDR3 totals 17 residues. Looked up from germline, CDR1 is MNHEY and CDR2 is SVGEGT. V shed 3 bases and J 1 base; nucleotides not matched to a gene: 2. The CDR3 nucleotides are TGTGCCAGCAGTTATGGGACTAGCGGTTCTGGGGCCAACGTCCTGACTTTC. Translating gives CASSYGTSGSGANVLTF.

This clonotype was seen a few times. A junction boundary mismatches the germline segment, possibly from a read error. This chain connects TRBV7-4 to TRBJ1-5, with D possibly matching TRBD1 (6 bases). CDR1 SGHVT and CDR2 SQSDAQ come from the germline V gene. CDR3 length: 14 residues. CDR3 residues: CASSLGGGTQPQHF. For the CDR3, the DNA is TGTGCCAGCAGTTTAGGGGGGGGTACTCAGCCCCAGCATTTT.

This clonotype was observed many times. In DNA, the CDR3 is TGTGCCAGCACCCGCTGGGGAGGGACAGCGTTCTACGAGCAGTACTTC. Amino acids: CASTRWGGTAFYEQYF. The gene calls are TRBV28 and TRBJ2-7; the D call may be TRBD1 or TRBD2 (7 bases each). CDR3 length: 16 residues. Germline CDR1 reads MDHEN; CDR2 reads SYDVKM. The V end was cut by 7 bases, the J end by 3 bases, with 22 bases between.

The chain has TRBV12-3 or TRBV12-4 and TRBJ2-7, with TRBD1 as a possible D gene (6 bases). V was trimmed by 7 bases and J by 6 bases, leaving 10 bases between them. The CDR3 sequence is 11 residues long. The CDR3, as DNA: TGTGCCAGCACCCTAGGGGGCGAGCAGTACTTC. This sequence encodes CASTLGGEQYF.

This chain links TRBV10-3 with TRBJ2-2; D call uncertain. Germline CDR1 reads ENHRY; CDR2 reads SYGVKD. CDR3 length equals 12 residues. V dropped 3 bases and J dropped 7 bases, with 6 bases sitting between them. DNA of the CDR3: TGTGCCATCAGTGAACCGGGCGGGGAGCTGTTTTTT. Amino acid sequence: CAISEPGGELFF.

In its sample, this clonotype was seen a few times. J is TRBJ1-1 and V is TRBV19; D is ambiguous. The CDR3 spans 13 residues. Germline values: CDR1 LNHDA, CDR2 SQIVND (reference sequence). Between the trimmed V and J ends, which lost 2 bases and 1 base, there was a span of 5 bases. In DNA, the CDR3 is TGTGCCAGTAGTATAACTTCGAACACTGAAGCTTTCTTT. It encodes CASSITSNTEAFF. Complete variable domain (other parts from reference TRBV19 and TRBJ1-1): DGGITQSPKYLFRKEGQNVTLSCEQNLNHDAMYWYRQDPGQGLRLIYYSQIVNDFQKGDIAEGYSVSREKKESFPLTVTSAQKNPTAFYLCASSITSNTEAFFGQGTRLTVV.